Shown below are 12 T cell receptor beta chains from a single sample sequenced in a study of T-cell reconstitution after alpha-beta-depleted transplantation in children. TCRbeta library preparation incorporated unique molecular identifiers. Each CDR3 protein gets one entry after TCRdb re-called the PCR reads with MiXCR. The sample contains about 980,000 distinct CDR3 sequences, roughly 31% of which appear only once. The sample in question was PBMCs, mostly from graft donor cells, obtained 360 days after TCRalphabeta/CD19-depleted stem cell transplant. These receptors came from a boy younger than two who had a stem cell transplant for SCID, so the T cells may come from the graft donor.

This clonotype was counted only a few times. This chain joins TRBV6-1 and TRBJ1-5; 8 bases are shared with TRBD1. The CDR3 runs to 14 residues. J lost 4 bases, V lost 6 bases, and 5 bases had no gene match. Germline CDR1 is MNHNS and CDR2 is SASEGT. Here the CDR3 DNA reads TGTGCCAGCAGGCCGGGACAGGAGAATCAGCCCCAGCATTTT. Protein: CASRPGQENQPQHF.

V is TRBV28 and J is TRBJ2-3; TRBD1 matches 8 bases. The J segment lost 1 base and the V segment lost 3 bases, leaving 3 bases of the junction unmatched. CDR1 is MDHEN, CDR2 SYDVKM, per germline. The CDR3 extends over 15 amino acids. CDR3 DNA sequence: TGTGCCAGCAGTTTTCGCAGGGGGCGCACAGATACGCAGTATTTT. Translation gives CASSFRRGRTDTQYF.

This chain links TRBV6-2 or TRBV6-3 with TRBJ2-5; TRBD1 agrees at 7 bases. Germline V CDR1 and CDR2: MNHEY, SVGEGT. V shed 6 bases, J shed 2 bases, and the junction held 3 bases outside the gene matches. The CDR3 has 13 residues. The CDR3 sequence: CASRETGQETQYF. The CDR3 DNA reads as TGTGCCAGCAGGGAGACAGGGCAAGAGACCCAGTACTTC.

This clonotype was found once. DNA of the CDR3: TGCGCCAGCAGCCAAGAAAGCTTTGAGTACACAGATACGCAGTATTTT. This encodes CASSQESFEYTDTQYF. This rearrangement joins TRBV4-1 to TRBJ2-3; D is undetermined. The CDR3 contains 16 residues. V lost 0 bases to trimming and J lost 2 bases, with 12 bases between them. Germline CDR1 and CDR2: MGHRA and YSYEKL.

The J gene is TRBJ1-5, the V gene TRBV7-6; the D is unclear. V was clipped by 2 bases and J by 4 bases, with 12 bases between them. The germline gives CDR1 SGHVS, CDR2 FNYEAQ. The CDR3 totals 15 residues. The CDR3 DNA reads TGTGCCAGCAGCTTAAAAAAAGGGCGGAATCAGCCCCAGCATTTT. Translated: CASSLKKGRNQPQHF.

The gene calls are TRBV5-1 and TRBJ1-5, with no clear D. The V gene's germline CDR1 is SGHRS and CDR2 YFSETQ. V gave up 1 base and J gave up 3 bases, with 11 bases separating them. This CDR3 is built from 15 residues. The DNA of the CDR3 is TGCGCCAGCAGCTTGTATGGGAACCACAATCAGCCCCAGCATTTT. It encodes CASSLYGNHNQPQHF.

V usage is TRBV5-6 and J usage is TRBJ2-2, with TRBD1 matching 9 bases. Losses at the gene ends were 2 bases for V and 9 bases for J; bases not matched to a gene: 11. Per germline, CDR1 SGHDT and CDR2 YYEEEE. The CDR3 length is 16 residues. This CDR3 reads CASSLLPGTGTRELFF. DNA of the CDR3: TGTGCCAGCAGCTTATTACCTGGGACAGGGACCCGGGAGCTGTTTTTT.

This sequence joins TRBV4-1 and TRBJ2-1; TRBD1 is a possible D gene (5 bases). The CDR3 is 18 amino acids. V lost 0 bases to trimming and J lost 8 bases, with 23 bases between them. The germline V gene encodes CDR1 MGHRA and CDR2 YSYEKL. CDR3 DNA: TGCGCCAGCAGCCAAGAACGCGGACGGCCACAGGTTGAGGATGAGCAGTTCTTC. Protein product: CASSQERGRPQVEDEQFF.

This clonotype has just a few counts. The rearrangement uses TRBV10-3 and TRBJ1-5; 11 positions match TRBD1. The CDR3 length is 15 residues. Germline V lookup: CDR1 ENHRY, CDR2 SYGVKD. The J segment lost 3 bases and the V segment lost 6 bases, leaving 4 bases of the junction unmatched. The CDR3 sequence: CAIRADRGPNQPQHF. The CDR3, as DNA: TGTGCCATCAGGGCGGACAGGGGGCCCAATCAGCCCCAGCATTTT.

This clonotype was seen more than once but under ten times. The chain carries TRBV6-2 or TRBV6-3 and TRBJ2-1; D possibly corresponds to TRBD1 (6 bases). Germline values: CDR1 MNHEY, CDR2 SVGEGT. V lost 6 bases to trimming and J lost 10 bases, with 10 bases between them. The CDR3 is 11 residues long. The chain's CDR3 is CASRHGTEQFF. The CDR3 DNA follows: TGTGCCAGCAGACACGGGACAGAGCAGTTCTTC.

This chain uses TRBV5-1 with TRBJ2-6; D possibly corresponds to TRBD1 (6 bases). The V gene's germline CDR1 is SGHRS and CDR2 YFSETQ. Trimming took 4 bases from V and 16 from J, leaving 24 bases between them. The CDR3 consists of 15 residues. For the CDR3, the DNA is TGCGCCAGCAGCATAAGTCCGAACGACAGGATGCCGCTGACTTTC. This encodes CASSISPNDRMPLTF.

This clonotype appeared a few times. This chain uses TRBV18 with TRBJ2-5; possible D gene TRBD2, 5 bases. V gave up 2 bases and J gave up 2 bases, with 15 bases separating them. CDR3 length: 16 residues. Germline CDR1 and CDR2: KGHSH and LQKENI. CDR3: CASSPYVPRGQETQYF. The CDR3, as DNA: TGTGCCAGCTCACCATACGTTCCCAGAGGGCAAGAGACCCAGTACTTC.